The 6 T cell receptor beta chains presented below share a single source sample, sequenced in a study of identical twins. Using its own MiXCR run on the 5' RACE reads, TCRdb lists one record per CDR3 protein. The sample yields more than 1.5 million distinct CDR3 sequences, under 35% seen once. Sample: cord blood. The source of these receptors is a newborn girl in good health.

The V and J genes are TRBV7-9 and TRBJ2-7; 7 bases match TRBD2. Germline V gene data show CDR1 as SEHNR and CDR2 as FQNEAQ (reference sequence). The V and J ends lost 1 base and 7 bases, in that order; junction bases with no gene match: 13. The CDR3 sequence is 16 residues long. CDR3 region: CASSLGVQRDGNEQYF. The CDR3 nucleotides are TGTGCCAGCAGCTTAGGAGTCCAGCGGGATGGCAATGAGCAGTACTTC.

This clonotype was recorded a few times. The rearrangement uses TRBV5-1 and TRBJ2-1; 10 positions match TRBD2. J lost 3 bases, V lost 3 bases, and 21 bases had no gene match. Germline CDR1 reads SGHRS; CDR2 reads YFSETQ. CDR3 length equals 21 residues. The CDR3 region has the DNA TGCGCCAGCAGCTCATTCTCGTGGCTAGCGGGGGAGGGACAAGTCTACAATGAGCAGTTCTTC. Protein sequence: CASSSFSWLAGEGQVYNEQFF. Supplemented by reference TRBV5-1 and TRBJ2-1, the full variable domain reads KAGVTQTPRYLIKTRGQQVTLSCSPISGHRSVSWYQQTPGQGLQFLFEYFSETQRNKGNFPGRFSGRQFSNSRSEMNVSTLELGDSALYLCASSSFSWLAGEGQVYNEQFFGPGTRLTVL.

The V call is TRBV12-3 or TRBV12-4, the J call TRBJ2-1; no reliable D call. The V end was cut by 5 bases, the J end by 4 bases, with 15 bases between. The CDR3 runs to 15 residues. CDR3 in DNA: TGTGCCAGCAGTCCTATAACGTCGCGTTACAATGAGCAGTTCTTC. Its protein product is CASSPITSRYNEQFF.

The chain joins TRBV20-1 to TRBJ2-7; the D gene is possibly TRBD1 (6 bases). Germline V gives CDR1 DFQATT, CDR2 SNEGSKA (reference sequence). CDR3 length: 15 amino acids. Trimming pared 5 bases from V and 5 bases from J, leaving 22 bases between. In DNA, the CDR3 is TGCAGTGCTCAAGAGGGTGGGAACAGGGCCCACGAGCAGTACTTC. This gives the protein CSAQEGGNRAHEQYF.

This clonotype came up many times. The chain links TRBV12-3 or TRBV12-4 to TRBJ2-1, with TRBD2 identical over 9 bases. CDR3 length: 15 amino acids. V gave up 3 bases and J gave up 8 bases; unmatched junction bases: 8. CDR3 region: CASSFRTSDGDEQFF. CDR3 coding DNA: TGTGCCAGCAGTTTCAGGACTAGCGATGGAGATGAGCAGTTCTTC.

This chain connects TRBV7-9 to TRBJ2-2; tentative D call: TRBD2 (6 bases). The length of the CDR3 is 15 residues. Trimming took 4 bases from V and 4 from J, leaving 13 bases between them. Germline V CDR1 and CDR2: SEHNR, FQNEAQ (reference sequence). The CDR3 here is CASSSLGTFTGELFF. The CDR3 region has the DNA TGTGCCAGCAGCTCCCTTGGGACTTTCACCGGGGAGCTGTTTTTT.